This T cell receptor (beta chain) emerged from a study of CD4 T cells in relation to SARS-CoV-2 and coronaviruses listed by TCRdb under 2021. The study in broad terms: In the ViraFEST assay, PBMCs were grown with antigen for 10 to 11 days, and TCR beta CDR3s were then sequenced to identify antigen-specific clonal expansions. An HIV-1 Nef peptide pool or a culture without peptide was used as the negative reference condition. Patient-derived lymphoblastoid cell lines were used to map the HLA restriction of shared crossreactive spike epitopes. Memory CD4+ T cell crossreactivity between SARS-CoV-2 and common cold coronavirus spike proteins was assessed at the TCR clonotype level in the study. Samples from three pre-COVID donors and the naive versus memory experiments were sequenced with the Adaptive Biotechnologies TCR-sequencing kit; other data were Illumina-based. A different, Illumina-based TCR-beta assay was used to sequence expansion assays from other donors in the study. Here is what the overall study found, with its caveats: No donor contributed both pre-pandemic and post-infection samples, which limited tracing the source of pre-existing responses. In about two thirds of donors, memory CD4+ clonotypes turned up that crossrecognized SARS-CoV-2 and at least one common cold coronavirus spike. Crossreactivity analysis was centred on spike protein, so crossreactivity against other viral proteins was not assessed. Compared with monoreactive clones, crossreactive clones had significantly weaker SARS-CoV-2-driven expansion, a result consistent with antigenic imprinting. Small numbers of patients and of tested TCRs limited the study.

Libraries were constructed by the immunoSEQ multiplex PCR assay. As for the authors' bioinformatics: During preprocessing, nonproductive sequences were removed, as were CDR3s that did not start with C, did not end with F or W, or were shorter than 7 amino acids. The MANAFEST web app identified antigen-specific clonotypes based on expansion compared with the reference and other culture wells. To be counted as positive, a clone had to show significant expansion compared with the reference culture, at an FDR below 0.05, in 2 of 3 replicate wells. To be called positive, a clone also had to show significant expansion compared with every other tandem well and an odds ratio greater than 5. CDR3 homology was quantified as pairwise Levenshtein distance, calculated with the stringdist R package after three terminal residues were trimmed from each end. Sourced from immuneACCESS, this table was stored by TCRdb with only in-frame sequences that have V and J called. A share of the clones is absent; for the studies checked, an unresolved V gene accounts for under half, and the remainder has no known explanation. That table supplies the V and J calls and clone size; D and trimming were determined from the DNA. The sample table shows some 16,000 clones, and approximately 80% are seen once. Together, the top ten hold over 8% of the sample.

CD4+ T cells from unexposed donors were collected before the COVID-19 pandemic (2011-2018). After less than eleven days of culture, CD4+ T cells were isolated with the EasySep CD4+ T cell isolation kit. As far as cell numbers permitted, CD4+ T cells from unexposed donors were tested for reactivity against SARS-CoV-2 S and N as well as four spike pools from common cold coronaviruses. PBMCs were cultured at a few million per well in IMDM supplemented with roughly 5% human AB serum and around 10 IU/ml IL-2. Half of the culture medium was replaced with fresh IL-2-containing medium on days 3 and 7. In general, triplicate replicate wells were used for every peptide culture condition. Leukapheresis product for the unexposed donors was purchased commercially. PBMCs were isolated from leukapheresis product or whole blood by Ficoll-Paque PLUS gradient centrifugation. PBMCs were either cryopreserved at -140°C or used fresh in the expansion assay. The QIAamp Micro DNA Kit was used to extract genomic DNA from the CD4+ T cells.

Via the germline V gene, CDR1 is MNHNS and CDR2 SASEGT. Trimming at the junction amounts to 0 bases on V and 5 bases on J, and the germline ends lie 14 bases apart. Taken from cysteine to phenylalanine, the CDR3 has 16 residues. The entry retains the CDR3 DNA only, 48 bases that are in frame from base 1. Comments on this clone: Its antigen specificity is not known. There are no base qualities to consult, and no much larger clone falls within one base.

This receptor was identified in a human donor in good health. The sequenced material came from CD4+ T cells from PBMCs, cultured in vitro. The chain employs TRBV6-1 and TRBJ1-5, and the D gene may be TRBD1, 6 bases matching. The CDR3 protein: CASSEAGQGTDQPQHF. The DNA sequence reads TGTGCCAGCAGTGAAGCGGGCCAGGGGACCGATCAGCCCCAGCATTTT.